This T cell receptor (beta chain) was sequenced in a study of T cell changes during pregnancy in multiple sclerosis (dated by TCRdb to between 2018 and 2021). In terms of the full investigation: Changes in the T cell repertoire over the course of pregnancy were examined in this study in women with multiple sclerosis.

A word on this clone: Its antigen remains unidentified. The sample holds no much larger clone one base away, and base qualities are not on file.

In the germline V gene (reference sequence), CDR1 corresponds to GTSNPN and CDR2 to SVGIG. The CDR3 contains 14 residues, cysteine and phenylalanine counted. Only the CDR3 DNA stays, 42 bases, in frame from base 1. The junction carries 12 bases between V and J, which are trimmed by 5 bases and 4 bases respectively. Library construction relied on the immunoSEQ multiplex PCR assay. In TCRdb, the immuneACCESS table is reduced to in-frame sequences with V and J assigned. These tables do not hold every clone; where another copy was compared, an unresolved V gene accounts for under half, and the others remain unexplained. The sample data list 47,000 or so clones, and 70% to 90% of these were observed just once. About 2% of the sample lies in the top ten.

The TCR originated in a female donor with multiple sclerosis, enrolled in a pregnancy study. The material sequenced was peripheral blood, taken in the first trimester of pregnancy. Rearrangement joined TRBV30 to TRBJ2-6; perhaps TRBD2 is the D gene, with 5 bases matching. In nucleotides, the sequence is TGTGCCTGGGAAGGGTGGGAGGGGGCCAACGTCCTGACTTTC. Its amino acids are CAWEGWEGANVLTF.